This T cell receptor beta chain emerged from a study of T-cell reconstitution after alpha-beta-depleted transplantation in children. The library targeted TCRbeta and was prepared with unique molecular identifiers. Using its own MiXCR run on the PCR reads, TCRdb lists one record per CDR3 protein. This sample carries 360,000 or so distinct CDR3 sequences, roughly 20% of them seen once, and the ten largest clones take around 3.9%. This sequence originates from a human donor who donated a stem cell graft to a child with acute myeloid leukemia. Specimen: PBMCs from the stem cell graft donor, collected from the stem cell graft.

The DNA for the CDR3 is TGTGCCACCAGTGTAAAAGGACCCTACAATGAGCAGTTCTTC. It codes for CATSVKGPYNEQFF. The V and J genes are TRBV24-1 and TRBJ2-1; D is undetermined. Per germline, CDR1 KGHDR and CDR2 SFDVKD. The germline V and J ends were trimmed by 5 bases and 2 bases, with 9 bases remaining between them. The CDR3 loop spans 14 amino acids.